These T cell receptor beta chains were read from a single sample in a study of PD-1 blockade in classical Hodgkin lymphoma. Clones were read by immunoSEQ multiplex PCR, and TCRdb kept only the in-frame ones, dropping some. The table records about 26,000 clones, approximately 67% of them present only once. Sequenced material: peripheral blood mononuclear cells (PBMCs), taken before the second cycle of nivolumab. Receptor source: a human donor with classical Hodgkin lymphoma. Both conserved end residues are part of each CDR3. The D gene is left open where the match is weak. The size of a clone is reported for some rows only, either as once, few or many, or as a class for expanded clones.

d_call | j_call | v_call | clone_size | cdr3_aa | cdr3_nt
TRBD2 | TRBJ2-1 | TRBV19 | NA | CAVQAGGIYNEQFF | TGTGCCGTTCAAGCGGGAGGGATTTACAATGAGCAGTTCTTC
TRBD2 | TRBJ2-1 | TRBV5-6 | few | CASSLDWRTSGRWDQFF | TGTGCCAGCAGCTTGGATTGGCGAACTAGCGGGAGGTGGGATCAGTTCTTC
NA | TRBJ1-6 | TRBV28 | NA | CASRRDSPLHF | TGTGCCAGCAGGCGGGACTCACCCCTCCACTTT
NA | TRBJ2-5 | TRBV7-6 | NA | CASSLGGVGYQETQYF | TGTGCCAGCAGCTTAGGAGGGGTGGGGTACCAAGAGACCCAGTACTTC
NA | TRBJ1-1 | TRBV6-5 | many | CASSYGSNTEAFF | TGTGCCAGCAGTTACGGGTCGAACACTGAAGCTTTCTTT
NA | TRBJ2-5 | TRBV20-1 | NA | CSARVATQYF | TGCAGTGCTAGAGTAGCTACCCAGTACTTC
NA | TRBJ2-5 | TRBV5-1 | NA | CASSLGVGVTGETQYF | TGCGCCAGCAGCTTGGGAGTGGGCGTGACGGGGGAGACCCAGTACTTC
TRBD1 | TRBJ1-5 | TRBV7-2 | once | CASSPRSGGYQPQHF | TGTGCCAGCAGCCCCCGGTCAGGGGGATATCAGCCCCAGCATTTT
NA | TRBJ2-7 | TRBV7-2 | NA | CASRRRVGGETYEQYF | TGTGCCAGCAGACGTAGGGTTGGCGGGGAAACCTACGAGCAGTACTTC
TRBD1 | TRBJ2-7 | TRBV7-2 | once | CATARGQGSSYEQYF | TGTGCCACCGCCAGGGGACAGGGGAGCTCCTACGAGCAGTACTTC
NA | TRBJ2-7 | TRBV6-5 | NA | CASSPPEPYEQYF | TGTGCCAGCAGCCCCCCCGAGCCCTACGAGCAGTACTTC
NA | TRBJ2-5 | TRBV27 | NA | CASSSGLWRETQYF | TGTGCCAGCAGTTCCGGTCTTTGGAGGGAGACCCAGTACTTC
TRBD2 | TRBJ2-2 | TRBV30 | NA | CAWSVLAGGPGELFF | TGTGCCTGGAGTGTACTAGCGGGAGGGCCCGGGGAGCTGTTTTTT
NA | TRBJ2-3 | TRBV28 | few | CASSFRRGLPGTDTQYF | TGTGCCAGCAGTTTTCGGAGGGGGCTGCCGGGCACAGATACGCAGTATTTT
NA | TRBJ2-5 | TRBV28 | few | CASSFRQGRGGAQYF | TGTGCCAGCAGTTTCAGGCAGGGCCGAGGGGGGGCCCAGTACTTC
TRBD1 | TRBJ1-4 | TRBV6-7 | NA | CASRSSGQGTNEKLFF | TGTGCCAGCAGGTCCTCGGGACAGGGGACTAATGAAAAACTGTTTTTT
TRBD2 | TRBJ2-3 | TRBV5-1 | NA | CASSAGLAGALATDTQYF | TGCGCCAGCAGCGCGGGACTAGCGGGGGCTCTGGCAACAGATACGCAGTATTTT
NA | TRBJ1-2 | TRBV6-5 | NA | CASSWGANYGYTF | TGTGCTAGCAGTTGGGGAGCTAACTATGGCTACACCTTC
TRBD1 | TRBJ2-7 | TRBV19 | NA | CASSPGQGQQYF | TGTGCCAGTAGCCCCGGACAGGGGCAGCAGTACTTC
TRBD1 | TRBJ2-7 | TRBV18 | NA | CASSPIIGQGDYEQYF | TGTGCCAGCTCACCAATAATAGGACAGGGAGACTACGAGCAGTACTTC
NA | TRBJ1-1 | TRBV30 | medium-sized | CAWSPLTGNTEAFF | TGTGCCTGGAGCCCCCTGACAGGAAACACTGAAGCTTTCTTT
TRBD2 | TRBJ2-7 | TRBV19 | NA | CASSIAGGSSYEQYF | TGTGCCAGTAGTATAGCGGGGGGGAGCTCCTACGAGCAGTACTTC
NA | TRBJ1-1 | TRBV6-6 | NA | CASSYSIGQKNTEAFF | TGTGCCAGCAGTTACTCGATCGGCCAAAAGAACACTGAAGCTTTCTTT
NA | TRBJ1-1 | TRBV5-4 | NA | CASSLAPRGGNTEAFF | TGTGCCAGCAGCTTGGCCCCACGAGGGGGGAACACTGAAGCTTTCTTT
NA | TRBJ2-1 | TRBV6-1 | once | CASSGDRDRINEQFF | TGTGCCAGCAGTGGGGATAGGGATCGGATCAATGAGCAGTTCTTC
NA | TRBJ1-5 | TRBV18 | NA | CASSPQENSNQPQHF | TGTGCCAGCTCACCACAGGAAAATAGCAATCAGCCCCAGCATTTT
NA | TRBJ2-5 | TRBV27 | NA | CASSLRARGETQYF | TGTGCCAGCAGTTTAAGGGCTAGGGGAGAGACCCAGTACTTC
TRBD1 | TRBJ1-5 | TRBV9 | NA | CASSVGQGGNQPQHF | TGTGCCAGCAGCGTAGGTCAGGGGGGCAATCAGCCCCAGCATTTT
NA | TRBJ2-7 | TRBV28 | NA | CASSYRDEQYF | TGTGCCAGCAGTTACAGGGACGAGCAGTACTTC
NA | TRBJ2-3 | TRBV28 | once | CASSLPIQRDTQYF | TGTGCCAGCAGTCTGCCGATACAAAGGGATACGCAGTATTTT
NA | TRBJ1-2 | TRBV27 | NA | CASRGRGGRNYGYTF | TGTGCCAGCAGGGGGCGGGGGGGCAGGAACTATGGCTACACCTTC
NA | TRBJ1-1 | TRBV13 | NA | CASSLDDRLAFF | TGTGCCAGCAGCTTAGATGACAGGTTAGCTTTCTTT
TRBD2 | TRBJ2-2 | TRBV27 | NA | CASSLAGANTGELFF | TGTGCCAGCAGCCTAGCGGGGGCCAACACCGGGGAGCTGTTTTTT
NA | TRBJ1-5 | TRBV6-5 | NA | CASSYSYRRSGPQHF | TGTGCCAGCAGTTACTCGTACAGACGCAGTGGGCCCCAGCATTTT
TRBD1 | TRBJ2-4 | TRBV29-1 | NA | CCVQGEAKNIQYF | TGCTGTGTACAGGGGGAAGCCAAAAACATTCAGTACTTC
NA | TRBJ2-1 | TRBV5-1 | NA | CASSSFPAGENNEQFF | TGCGCCAGCAGCTCCTTCCCGGCAGGGGAGAACAATGAGCAGTTCTTC
NA | TRBJ1-4 | TRBV6-1 | NA | CASMARAGTNEKLFF | TGTGCCAGCATGGCAAGGGCAGGGACTAATGAAAAACTGTTTTTT
NA | TRBJ2-6 | TRBV19 | NA | CASSPEENGANVLTF | TGTGCCAGTAGCCCCGAGGAAAATGGGGCCAACGTCCTGACTTTC